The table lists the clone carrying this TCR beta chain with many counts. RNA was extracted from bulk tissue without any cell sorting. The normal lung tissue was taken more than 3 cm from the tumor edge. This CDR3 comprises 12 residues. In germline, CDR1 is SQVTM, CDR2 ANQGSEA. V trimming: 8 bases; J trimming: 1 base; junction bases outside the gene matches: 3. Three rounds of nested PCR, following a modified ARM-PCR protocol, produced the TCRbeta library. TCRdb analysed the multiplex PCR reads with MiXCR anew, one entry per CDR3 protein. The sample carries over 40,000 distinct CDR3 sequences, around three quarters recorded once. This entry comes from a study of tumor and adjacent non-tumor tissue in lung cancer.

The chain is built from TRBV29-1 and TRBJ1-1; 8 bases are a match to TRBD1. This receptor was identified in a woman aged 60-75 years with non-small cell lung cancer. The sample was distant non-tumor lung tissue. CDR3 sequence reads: CSIGQGNTEAFF. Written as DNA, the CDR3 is TGCAGCATAGGACAGGGGAACACTGAAGCTTTCTTT.